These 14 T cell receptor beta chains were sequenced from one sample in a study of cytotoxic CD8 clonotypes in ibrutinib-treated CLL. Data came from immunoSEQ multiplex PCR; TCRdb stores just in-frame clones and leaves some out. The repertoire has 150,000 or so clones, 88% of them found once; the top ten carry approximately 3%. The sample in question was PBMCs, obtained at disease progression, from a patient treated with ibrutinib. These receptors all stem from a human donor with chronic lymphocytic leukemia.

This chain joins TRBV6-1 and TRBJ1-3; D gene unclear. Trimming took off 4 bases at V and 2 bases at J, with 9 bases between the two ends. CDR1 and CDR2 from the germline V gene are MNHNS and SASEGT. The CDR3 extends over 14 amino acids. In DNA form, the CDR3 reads TGTGCCAGCAGTGGTTCGGAGACTGGAAACACCATATATTTT. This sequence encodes CASSGSETGNTIYF.

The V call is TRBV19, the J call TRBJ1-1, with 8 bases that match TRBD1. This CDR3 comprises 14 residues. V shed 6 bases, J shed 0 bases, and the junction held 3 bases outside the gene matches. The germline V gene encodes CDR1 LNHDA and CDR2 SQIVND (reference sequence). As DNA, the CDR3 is TGTGCCAGTAGCGAACAGGGGGTGAACACTGAAGCTTTCTTT. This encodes CASSEQGVNTEAFF. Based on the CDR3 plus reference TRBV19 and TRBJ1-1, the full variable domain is DGGITQSPKYLFRKEGQNVTLSCEQNLNHDAMYWYRQDPGQGLRLIYYSQIVNDFQKGDIAEGYSVSREKKESFPLTVTSAQKNPTAFYLCASSEQGVNTEAFFGQGTRLTVV.

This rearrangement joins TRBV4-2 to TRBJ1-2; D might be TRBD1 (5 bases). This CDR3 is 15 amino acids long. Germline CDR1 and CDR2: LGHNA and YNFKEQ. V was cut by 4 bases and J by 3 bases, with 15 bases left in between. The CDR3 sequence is CASSLEEGQDYGYTF. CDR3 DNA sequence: TGTGCCAGCAGCCTGGAAGAGGGGCAGGACTATGGCTACACCTTC.

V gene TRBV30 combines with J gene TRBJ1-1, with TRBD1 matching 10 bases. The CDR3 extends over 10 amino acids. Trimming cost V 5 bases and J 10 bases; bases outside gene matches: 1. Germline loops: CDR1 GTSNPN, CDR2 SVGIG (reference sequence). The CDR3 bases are TGTGCCTGGGGGGACAGGGGAGCTTTCTTT. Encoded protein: CAWGDRGAFF.

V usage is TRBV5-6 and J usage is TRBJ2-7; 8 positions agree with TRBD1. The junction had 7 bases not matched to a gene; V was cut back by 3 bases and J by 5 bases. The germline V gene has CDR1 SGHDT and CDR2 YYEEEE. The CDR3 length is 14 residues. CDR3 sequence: CASSWGQGAHEQYF. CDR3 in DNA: TGTGCCAGCAGCTGGGGGCAGGGGGCTCACGAGCAGTACTTC.

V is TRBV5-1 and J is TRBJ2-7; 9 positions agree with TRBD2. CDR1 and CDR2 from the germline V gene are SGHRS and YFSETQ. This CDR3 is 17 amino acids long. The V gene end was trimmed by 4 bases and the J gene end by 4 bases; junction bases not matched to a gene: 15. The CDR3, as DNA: TGCGCCAGCAGCCCGATGGGGGCGGGAGGGGGTCTATACGAGCAGTACTTC. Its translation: CASSPMGAGGGLYEQYF.

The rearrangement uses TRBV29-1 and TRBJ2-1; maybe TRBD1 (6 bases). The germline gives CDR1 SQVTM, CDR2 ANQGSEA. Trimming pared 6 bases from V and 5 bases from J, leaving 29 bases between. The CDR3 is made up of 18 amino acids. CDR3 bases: TGCAGCGTCAACAGGGTAGGGTCGAGCTCTTACCCCCACAATGAGCAGTTCTTC. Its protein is CSVNRVGSSSYPHNEQFF.

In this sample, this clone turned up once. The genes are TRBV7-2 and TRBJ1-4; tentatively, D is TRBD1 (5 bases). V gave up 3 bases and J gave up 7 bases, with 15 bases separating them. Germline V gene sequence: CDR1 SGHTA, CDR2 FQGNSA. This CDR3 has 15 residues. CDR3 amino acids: CASSFSAGLREKLFF. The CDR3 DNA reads TGTGCCAGCAGCTTCAGCGCGGGACTACGTGAAAAACTGTTTTTT.

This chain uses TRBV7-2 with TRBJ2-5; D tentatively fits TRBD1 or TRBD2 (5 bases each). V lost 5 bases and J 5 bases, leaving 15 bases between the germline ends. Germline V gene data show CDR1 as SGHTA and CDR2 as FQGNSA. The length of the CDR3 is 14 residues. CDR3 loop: CASSLPGPGETQYF. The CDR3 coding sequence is TGTGCCAGCAGCCTACCAGGGCCGGGGGAGACCCAGTACTTC.

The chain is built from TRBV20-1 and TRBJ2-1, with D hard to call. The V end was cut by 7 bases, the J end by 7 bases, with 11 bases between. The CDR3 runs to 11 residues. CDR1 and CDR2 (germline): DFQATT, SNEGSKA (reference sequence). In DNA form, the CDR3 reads TGCAGTGGCATGGTATGGAATGAGCAGTTCTTC. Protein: CSGMVWNEQFF.

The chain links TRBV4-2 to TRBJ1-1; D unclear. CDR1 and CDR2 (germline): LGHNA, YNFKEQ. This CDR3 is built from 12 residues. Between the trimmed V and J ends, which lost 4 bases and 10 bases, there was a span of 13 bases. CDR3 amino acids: CASSRGPKRAFF. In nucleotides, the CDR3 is TGTGCCAGCAGCCGAGGACCCAAGAGAGCTTTCTTT.

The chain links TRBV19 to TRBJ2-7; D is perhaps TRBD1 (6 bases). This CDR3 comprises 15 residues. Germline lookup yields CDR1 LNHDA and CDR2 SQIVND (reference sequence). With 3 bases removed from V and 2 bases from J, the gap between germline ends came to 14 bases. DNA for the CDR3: TGTGCCAGTAGTATTCAGGGGACCACAACCTACGAGCAGTACTTC. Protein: CASSIQGTTTYEQYF. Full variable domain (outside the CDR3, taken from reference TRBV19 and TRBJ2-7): DGGITQSPKYLFRKEGQNVTLSCEQNLNHDAMYWYRQDPGQGLRLIYYSQIVNDFQKGDIAEGYSVSREKKESFPLTVTSAQKNPTAFYLCASSIQGTTTYEQYFGPGTRLTVT.

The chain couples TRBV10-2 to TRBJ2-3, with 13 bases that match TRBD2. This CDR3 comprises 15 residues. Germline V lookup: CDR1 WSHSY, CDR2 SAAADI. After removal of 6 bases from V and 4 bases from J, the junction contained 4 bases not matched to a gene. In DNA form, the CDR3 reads TGCGCCAGCAGACTAGCGGGAGGGGGGGCAGATACGCAGTATTTT. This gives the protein CASRLAGGGADTQYF.

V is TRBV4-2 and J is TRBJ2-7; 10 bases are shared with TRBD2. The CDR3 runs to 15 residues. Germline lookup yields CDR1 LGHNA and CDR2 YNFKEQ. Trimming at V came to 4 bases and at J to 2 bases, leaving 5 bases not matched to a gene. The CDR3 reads CASSPRTSGTYEQYF. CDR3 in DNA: TGTGCCAGCAGCCCACGGACTAGCGGTACCTACGAGCAGTACTTC.